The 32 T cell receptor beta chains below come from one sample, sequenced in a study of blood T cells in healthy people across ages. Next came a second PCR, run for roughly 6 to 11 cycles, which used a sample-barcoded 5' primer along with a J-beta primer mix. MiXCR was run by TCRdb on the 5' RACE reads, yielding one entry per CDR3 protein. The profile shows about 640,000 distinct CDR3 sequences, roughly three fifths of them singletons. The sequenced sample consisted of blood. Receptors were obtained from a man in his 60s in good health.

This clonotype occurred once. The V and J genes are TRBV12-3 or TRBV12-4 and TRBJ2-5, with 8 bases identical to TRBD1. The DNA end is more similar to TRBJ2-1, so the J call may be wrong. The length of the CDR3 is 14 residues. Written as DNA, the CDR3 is TGTGCCAGCAGCCCGGGACAGGAGAACAATGAGCAGTTCTTC. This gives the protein CASSPGQENNEQFF.

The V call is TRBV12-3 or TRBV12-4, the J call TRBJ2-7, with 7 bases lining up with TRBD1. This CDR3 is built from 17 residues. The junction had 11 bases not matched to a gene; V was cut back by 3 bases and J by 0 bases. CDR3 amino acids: CASSFERGRSSSYEQYF. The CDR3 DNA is TGTGCCAGCAGTTTTGAGAGGGGGCGATCCAGCTCCTACGAGCAGTACTTC.

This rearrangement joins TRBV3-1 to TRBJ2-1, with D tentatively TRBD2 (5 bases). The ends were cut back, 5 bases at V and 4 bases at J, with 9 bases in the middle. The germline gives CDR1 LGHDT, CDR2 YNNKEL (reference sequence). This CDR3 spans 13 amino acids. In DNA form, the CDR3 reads TGTGCCAGCAGCGCTAGCCTTTACAATGAGCAGTTCTTC. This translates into CASSASLYNEQFF.

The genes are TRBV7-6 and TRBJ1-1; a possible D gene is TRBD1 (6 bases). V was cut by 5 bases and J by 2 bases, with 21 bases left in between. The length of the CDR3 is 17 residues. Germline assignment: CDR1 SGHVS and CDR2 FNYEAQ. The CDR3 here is CASSHNLGRDINTEAFF. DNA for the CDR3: TGTGCCAGCAGCCATAACTTGGGGCGGGACATCAACACTGAAGCTTTCTTT.

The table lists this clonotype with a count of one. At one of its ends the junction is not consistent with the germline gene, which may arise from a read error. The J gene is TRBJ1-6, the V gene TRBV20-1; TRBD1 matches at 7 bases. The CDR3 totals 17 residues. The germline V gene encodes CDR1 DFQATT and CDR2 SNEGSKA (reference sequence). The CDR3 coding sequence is TGCAGTGCTAGAGATGTGGACAGGAGCGCTTATAACTCACCCCTCCACTTT. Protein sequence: CSARDVDRSAYNSPLHF.

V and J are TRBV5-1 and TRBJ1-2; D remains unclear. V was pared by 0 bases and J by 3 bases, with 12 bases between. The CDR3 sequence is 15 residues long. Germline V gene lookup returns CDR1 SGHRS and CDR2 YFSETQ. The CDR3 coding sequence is TGCGCCAGCAGCTTGGCTCCGTGGACGGACTATGGCTACACCTTC. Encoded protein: CASSLAPWTDYGYTF.

The CDR3 DNA follows: TGTGCCAGCAGCCTAGGGGGGACTAGGGGTCCAGATACGCAGTATTTT. Translated: CASSLGGTRGPDTQYF. The chain links TRBV12-3 or TRBV12-4 to TRBJ2-3; 8 bases fit TRBD2. J lost 4 bases, V lost 6 bases, and 12 bases had no gene match. This CDR3 contains 16 residues.

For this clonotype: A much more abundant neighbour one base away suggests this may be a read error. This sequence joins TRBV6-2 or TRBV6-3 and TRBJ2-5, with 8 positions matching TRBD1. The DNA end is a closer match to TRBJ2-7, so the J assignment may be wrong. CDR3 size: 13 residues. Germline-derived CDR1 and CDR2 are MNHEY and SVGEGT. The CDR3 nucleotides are TGTGCCAGCACCCGGACAGGGTCCTACGAGCAGTACTTC. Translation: CASTRTGSYEQYF.

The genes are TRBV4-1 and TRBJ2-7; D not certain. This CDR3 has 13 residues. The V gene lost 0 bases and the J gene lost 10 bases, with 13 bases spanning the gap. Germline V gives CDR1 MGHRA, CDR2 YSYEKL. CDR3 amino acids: CASSQDLVSGQYF. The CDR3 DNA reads TGCGCCAGCAGCCAAGATCTGGTCAGTGGCCAGTACTTC.

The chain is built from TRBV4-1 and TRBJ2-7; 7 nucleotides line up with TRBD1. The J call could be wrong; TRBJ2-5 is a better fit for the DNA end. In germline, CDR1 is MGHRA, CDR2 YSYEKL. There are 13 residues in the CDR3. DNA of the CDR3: TGCGCCAGCAGTCGTCTAGCAGGGGGGACCCAGTACTTC. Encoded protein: CASSRLAGGTQYF.

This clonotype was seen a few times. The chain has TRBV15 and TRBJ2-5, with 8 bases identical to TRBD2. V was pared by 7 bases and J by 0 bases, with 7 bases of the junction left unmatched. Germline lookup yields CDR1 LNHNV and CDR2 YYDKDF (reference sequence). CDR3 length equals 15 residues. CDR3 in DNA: TGTGCCACCAACAGCGGGGGCCTTTACCAAGAGACCCAGTACTTC. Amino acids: CATNSGGLYQETQYF.

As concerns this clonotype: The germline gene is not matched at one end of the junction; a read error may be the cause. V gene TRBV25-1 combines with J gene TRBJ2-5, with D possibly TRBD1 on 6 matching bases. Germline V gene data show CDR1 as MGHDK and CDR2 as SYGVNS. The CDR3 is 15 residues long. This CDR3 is CASSGVDRYQEAQYF. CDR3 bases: TGTGCCAGCAGTGGGGTGGACAGATACCAAGAGGCCCAGTACTTC. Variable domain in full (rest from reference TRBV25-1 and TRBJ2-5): EADIYQTPRYLVIGTGKKITLECSQTMGHDKMYWYQQDPGMELHLIHYSYGVNSTEKGDLSSESTVSRIRTEHFPLTLESARPSHTSQYLCASSGVDRYQEAQYFGPGTRLLVL.

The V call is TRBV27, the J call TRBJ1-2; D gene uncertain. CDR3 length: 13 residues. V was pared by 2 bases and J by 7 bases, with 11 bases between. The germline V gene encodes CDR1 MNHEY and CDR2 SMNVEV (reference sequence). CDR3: CASSLGSSGGYTF. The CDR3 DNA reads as TGTGCCAGCAGTTTAGGTTCATCGGGTGGCTACACCTTC.

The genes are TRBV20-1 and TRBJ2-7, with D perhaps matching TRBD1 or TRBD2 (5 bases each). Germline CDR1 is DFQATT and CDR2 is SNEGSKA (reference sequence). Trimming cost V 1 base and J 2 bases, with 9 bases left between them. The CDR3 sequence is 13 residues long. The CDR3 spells CSARAGPTYEQYF. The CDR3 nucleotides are TGCAGTGCTAGAGCGGGACCTACCTACGAGCAGTACTTC.

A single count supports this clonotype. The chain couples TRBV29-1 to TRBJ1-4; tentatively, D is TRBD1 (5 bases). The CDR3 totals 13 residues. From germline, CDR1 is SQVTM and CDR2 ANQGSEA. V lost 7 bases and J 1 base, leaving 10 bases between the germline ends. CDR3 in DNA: TGCAGCGCGGCGGGGGTAACTAATGAAAAACTGTTTTTT. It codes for CSAAGVTNEKLFF.

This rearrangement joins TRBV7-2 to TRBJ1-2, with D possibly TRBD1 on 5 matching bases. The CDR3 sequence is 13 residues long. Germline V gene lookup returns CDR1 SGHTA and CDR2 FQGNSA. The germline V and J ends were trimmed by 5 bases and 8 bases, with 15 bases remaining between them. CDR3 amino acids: CASSTPGEGGYTF. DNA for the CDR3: TGTGCCAGCAGCACCCCGGGGGAGGGCGGCTACACCTTC.

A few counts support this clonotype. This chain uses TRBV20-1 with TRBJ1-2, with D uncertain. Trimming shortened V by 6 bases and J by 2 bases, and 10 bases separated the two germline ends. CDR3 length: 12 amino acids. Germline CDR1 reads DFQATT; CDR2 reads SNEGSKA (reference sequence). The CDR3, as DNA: TGCAGTGCCCCTCTACAGAACTATGGCTACACCTTC. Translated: CSAPLQNYGYTF.

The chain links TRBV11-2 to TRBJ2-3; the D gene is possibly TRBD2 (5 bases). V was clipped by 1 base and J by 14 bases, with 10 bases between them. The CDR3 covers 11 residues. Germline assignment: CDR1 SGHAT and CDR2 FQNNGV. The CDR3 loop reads CASSLGWTPYF. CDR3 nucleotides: TGTGCCAGCAGCTTAGGTTGGACTCCGTATTTT.

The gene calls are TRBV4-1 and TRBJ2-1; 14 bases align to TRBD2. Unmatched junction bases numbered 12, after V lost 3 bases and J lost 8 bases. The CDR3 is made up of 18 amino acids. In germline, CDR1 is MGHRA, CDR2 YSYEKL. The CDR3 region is CASSHSPSGTSGGYEQFF. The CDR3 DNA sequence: TGCGCCAGCAGCCACAGCCCCTCCGGGACTAGCGGGGGTTATGAGCAGTTCTTC.

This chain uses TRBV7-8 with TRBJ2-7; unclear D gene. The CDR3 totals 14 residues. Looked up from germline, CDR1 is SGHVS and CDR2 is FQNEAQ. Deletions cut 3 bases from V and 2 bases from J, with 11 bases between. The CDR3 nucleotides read TGTGCCAGCAGCTTCGAGAGGACGGCCTACGAGCAGTACTTC. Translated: CASSFERTAYEQYF.

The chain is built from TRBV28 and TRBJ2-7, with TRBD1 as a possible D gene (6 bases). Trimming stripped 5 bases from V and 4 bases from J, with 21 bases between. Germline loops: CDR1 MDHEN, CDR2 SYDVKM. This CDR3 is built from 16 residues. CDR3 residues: CASSPSGSGGYYEQYF. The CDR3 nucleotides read TGTGCCAGCAGTCCAAGCGGTTCTGGGGGCTATTACGAGCAGTACTTC.

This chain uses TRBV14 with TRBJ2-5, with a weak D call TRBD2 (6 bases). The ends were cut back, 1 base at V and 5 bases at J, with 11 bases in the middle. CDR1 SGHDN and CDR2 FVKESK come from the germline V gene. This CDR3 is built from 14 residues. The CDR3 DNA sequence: TGTGCCAGCAGCCAAGGCGGGGCCCGGGAGACCCAGTACTTC. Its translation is CASSQGGARETQYF.

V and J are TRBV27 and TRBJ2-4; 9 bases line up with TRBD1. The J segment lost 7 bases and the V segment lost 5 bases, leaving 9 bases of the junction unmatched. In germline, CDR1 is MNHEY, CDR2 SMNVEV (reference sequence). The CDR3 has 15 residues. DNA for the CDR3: TGTGCCAGCAGTGCCGGACAGGGGTATCGGAACATTCAGTACTTC. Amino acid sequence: CASSAGQGYRNIQYF.

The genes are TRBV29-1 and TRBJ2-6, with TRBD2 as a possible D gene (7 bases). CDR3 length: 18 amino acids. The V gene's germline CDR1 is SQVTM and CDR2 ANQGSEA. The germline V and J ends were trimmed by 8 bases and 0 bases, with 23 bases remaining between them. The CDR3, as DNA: TGCAGCATAGCCGAGACGGGGGGCAAACTCTCTGGGGCCAACGTCCTGACTTTC. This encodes CSIAETGGKLSGANVLTF.

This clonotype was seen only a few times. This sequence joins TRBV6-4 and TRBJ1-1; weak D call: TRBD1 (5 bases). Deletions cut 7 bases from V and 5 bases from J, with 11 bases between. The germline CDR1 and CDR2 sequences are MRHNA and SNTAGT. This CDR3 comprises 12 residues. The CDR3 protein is CASNSRDTEAFF. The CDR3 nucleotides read TGTGCCAGCAACTCCAGGGATACTGAAGCTTTCTTT.

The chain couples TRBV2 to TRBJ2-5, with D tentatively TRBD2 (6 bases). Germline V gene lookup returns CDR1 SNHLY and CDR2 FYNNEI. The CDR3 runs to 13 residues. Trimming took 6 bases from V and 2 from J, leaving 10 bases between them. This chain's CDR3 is CASRDGLQETQYF. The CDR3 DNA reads TGTGCCAGCAGGGACGGACTACAAGAGACCCAGTACTTC.

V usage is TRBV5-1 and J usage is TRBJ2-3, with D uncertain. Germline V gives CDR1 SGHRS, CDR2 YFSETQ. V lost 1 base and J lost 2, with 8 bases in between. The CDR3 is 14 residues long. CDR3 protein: CASSLWSVTDTQYF. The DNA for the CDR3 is TGCGCCAGCAGCTTGTGGTCGGTCACAGATACGCAGTATTTT.

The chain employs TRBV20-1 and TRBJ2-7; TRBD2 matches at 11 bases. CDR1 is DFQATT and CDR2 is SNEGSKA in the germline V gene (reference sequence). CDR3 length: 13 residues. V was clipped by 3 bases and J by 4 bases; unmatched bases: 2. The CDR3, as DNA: TGCAGTGCTAGGGGGACTAGCGGTTACGAGCAGTACTTC. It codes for CSARGTSGYEQYF.

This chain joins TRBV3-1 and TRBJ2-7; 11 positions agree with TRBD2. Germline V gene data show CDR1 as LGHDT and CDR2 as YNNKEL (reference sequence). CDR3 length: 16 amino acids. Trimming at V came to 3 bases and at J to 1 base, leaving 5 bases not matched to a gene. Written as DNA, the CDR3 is TGTGCCAGCAGCCATACTAGCGGGGGACCTTCCTACGAGCAGTACTTC. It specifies CASSHTSGGPSYEQYF.

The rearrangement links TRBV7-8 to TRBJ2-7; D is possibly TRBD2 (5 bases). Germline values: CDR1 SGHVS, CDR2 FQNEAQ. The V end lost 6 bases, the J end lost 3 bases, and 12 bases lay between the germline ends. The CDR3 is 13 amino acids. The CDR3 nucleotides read TGTGCCAGCAGACCGGGATTAGACTACGAGCAGTACTTC. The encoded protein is CASRPGLDYEQYF.

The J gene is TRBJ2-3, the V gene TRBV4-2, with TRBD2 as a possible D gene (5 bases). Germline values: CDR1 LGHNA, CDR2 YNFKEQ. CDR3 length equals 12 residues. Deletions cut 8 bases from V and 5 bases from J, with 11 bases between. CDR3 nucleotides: TGTGCCAGCCGATTCGGGGAAGATACGCAGTATTTT. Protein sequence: CASRFGEDTQYF.

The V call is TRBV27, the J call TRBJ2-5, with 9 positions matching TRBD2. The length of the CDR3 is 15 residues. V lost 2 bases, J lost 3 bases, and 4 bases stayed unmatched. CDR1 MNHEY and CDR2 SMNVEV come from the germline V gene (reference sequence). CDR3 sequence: CASSLTGTSKETQYF. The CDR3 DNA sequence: TGTGCCAGCAGTTTAACGGGGACTAGCAAAGAGACCCAGTACTTC.